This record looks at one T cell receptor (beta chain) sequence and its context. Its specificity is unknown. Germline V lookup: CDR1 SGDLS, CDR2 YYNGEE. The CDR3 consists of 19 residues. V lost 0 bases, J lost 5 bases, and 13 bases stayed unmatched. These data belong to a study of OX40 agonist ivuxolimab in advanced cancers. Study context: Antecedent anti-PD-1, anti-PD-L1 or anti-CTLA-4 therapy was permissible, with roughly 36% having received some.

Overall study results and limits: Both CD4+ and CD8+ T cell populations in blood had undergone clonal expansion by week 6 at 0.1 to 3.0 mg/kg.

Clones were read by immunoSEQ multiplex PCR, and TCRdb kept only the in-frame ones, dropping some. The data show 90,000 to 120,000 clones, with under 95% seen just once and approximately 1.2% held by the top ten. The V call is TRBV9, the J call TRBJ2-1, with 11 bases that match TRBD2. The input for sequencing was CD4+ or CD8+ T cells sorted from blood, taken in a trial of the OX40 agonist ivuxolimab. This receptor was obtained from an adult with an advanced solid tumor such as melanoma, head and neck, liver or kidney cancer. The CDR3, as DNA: TGTGCCAGCAGCGTAGCCGGTCCGACTAGCGGGATAGGTAACAATGAGCAGTTCTTC. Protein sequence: CASSVAGPTSGIGNNEQFF.